A single count supports the clone carrying this TCR beta chain. These data are taken from a study of T cell responses to AZD1222 COVID-19 vaccine. The protocol was immunoSEQ multiplex PCR, while the TCRdb copy is restricted to in-frame clones and leaves out a portion. Of about 120,000 clones in the sample, roughly 88% were seen once. V was pared by 6 bases and J by 0 bases, with 12 bases between. The germline V gene has CDR1 SNHLY and CDR2 FYNNEI. CDR3 length: 14 amino acids. The TCR comes from an adult in good health. The source was peripheral blood, collected on day 0 of AZD1222 vaccination. The chain is built from TRBV2 and TRBJ2-7; D uncertain. DNA for the CDR3: TGTGCCAGCAGAACCGGGTCCAGCTCCTACGAGCAGTACTTC. Translation gives CASRTGSSSYEQYF.